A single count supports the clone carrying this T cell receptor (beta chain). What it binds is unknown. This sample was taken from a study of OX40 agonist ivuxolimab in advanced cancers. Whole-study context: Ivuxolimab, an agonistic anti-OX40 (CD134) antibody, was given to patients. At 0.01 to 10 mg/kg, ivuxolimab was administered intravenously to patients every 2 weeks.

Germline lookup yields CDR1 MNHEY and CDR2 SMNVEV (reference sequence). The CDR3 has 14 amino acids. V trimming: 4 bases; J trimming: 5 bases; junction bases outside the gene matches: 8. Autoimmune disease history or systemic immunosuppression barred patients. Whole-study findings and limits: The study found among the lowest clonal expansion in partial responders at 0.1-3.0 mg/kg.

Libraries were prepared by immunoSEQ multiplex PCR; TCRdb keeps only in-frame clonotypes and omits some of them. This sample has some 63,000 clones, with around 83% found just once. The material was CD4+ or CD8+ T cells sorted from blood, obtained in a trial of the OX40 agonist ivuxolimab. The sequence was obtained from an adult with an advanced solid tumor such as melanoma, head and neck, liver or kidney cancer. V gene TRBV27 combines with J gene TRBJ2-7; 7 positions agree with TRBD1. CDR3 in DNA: TGTGCCAGCAGTTCCCTGACAGGGAGCCACGAGCAGTACTTC. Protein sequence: CASSSLTGSHEQYF.